This TCR beta chain was sequenced for a study of post-analysis software for immune sequencing data. Study results and limitations: In patients, TRBV5-6, TRBV5-1 and TRBV20-1 belonged to five or six TRBV segments found more frequently than in controls.

cDNA libraries for TCR beta contained unique molecular identifiers. TCRdb independently ran MiXCR on the PCR reads; one entry per CDR3 protein. The table includes roughly 800,000 distinct CDR3 sequences, 35% to 55% detected once. V was pared by 5 bases and J by 10 bases, with 8 bases of the junction left unmatched. The germline CDR1 and CDR2 sequences are SGHTA and FQGNSA. CDR3 length: 15 amino acids. In the case of this clonotype: The antigen remains undetermined.

The rearrangement joins TRBV7-2 to TRBJ1-6; 10 bases match TRBD1. What was sequenced was blood. The sequence derives from a girl between 5 and 17 years old with multiple sclerosis. The CDR3: CASSPRQGAGSPLHF. CDR3 nucleotide sequence: TGTGCCAGCAGCCCTAGACAGGGGGCTGGATCACCCCTCCACTTT.